Presented here are 18 T cell receptor beta chains from one specimen sequenced in a study of PD-L1 blockade in urothelial cancer. Profiling relied on immunoSEQ multiplex PCR, and the TCRdb table lists in-frame clones only, not all of them. The sample consists of 450 to 550 clones, approximately 30% of them appearing once. The material was tumor tissue, obtained before atezolizumab (anti-PD-L1) treatment. Receptor source: a woman in her 70s with urothelial cancer.

This clone is large in the sample. The V and J genes are TRBV6-8 and TRBJ1-3; no reliable D call. CDR3 length: 14 amino acids. V was trimmed by 8 bases and J by 4 bases, leaving 15 bases between them. Germline V gene data show CDR1 as MNHGY and CDR2 as SAAAGT. This CDR3 is CASVEGWSGNTIYF. CDR3 bases: TGTGCCAGCGTCGAGGGATGGTCCGGAAACACCATATATTTT.

Only one count was recorded for this clone. The chain combines TRBV29-1 with TRBJ2-7; tentatively, D is TRBD1 (6 bases). Germline V CDR1 and CDR2: SQVTM, ANQGSEA. CDR3 length: 13 amino acids. V was trimmed by 4 bases and J by 2 bases, leaving 12 bases between them. The CDR3 DNA follows: TGCAGCGTTGTTTGGGGGCCCACCTACGAGCAGTACTTC. Its protein is CSVVWGPTYEQYF.

The chain joins TRBV6-8 to TRBJ2-5; TRBD1 might be the D (6 bases). The germline CDR1 and CDR2 sequences are MNHGY and SAAAGT. The CDR3 consists of 14 residues. V was cut by 0 bases and J by 5 bases, with 10 bases left in between. In DNA form, the CDR3 reads TGTGCCAGCAGTTACTCGGACAGTGCGGAGACCCAGTACTTC. It encodes CASSYSDSAETQYF.

The chain carries TRBV19 and TRBJ1-1, with D unresolved. Germline V gene lookup returns CDR1 LNHDA and CDR2 SQIVND (reference sequence). The ends were cut back, 2 bases at V and 3 bases at J, with 7 bases in the middle. This CDR3 is 13 amino acids long. CDR3: CASSISLHTEAFF. The CDR3 DNA reads TGTGCCAGTAGTATATCGCTACACACTGAAGCTTTCTTT. Full variable domain (rest looked up from reference TRBV19 and TRBJ1-1): DGGITQSPKYLFRKEGQNVTLSCEQNLNHDAMYWYRQDPGQGLRLIYYSQIVNDFQKGDIAEGYSVSREKKESFPLTVTSAQKNPTAFYLCASSISLHTEAFFGQGTRLTVV.

This chain connects TRBV11-3 to TRBJ2-1, with D possibly being TRBD1 (5 bases). The germline V gene encodes CDR1 SGHNT and CDR2 YENEEA. This CDR3 has 17 amino acids. V was trimmed by 2 bases and J by 1 base, leaving 15 bases between them. The CDR3 loop is CASSLYADKGSYNEQFF. DNA for the CDR3: TGTGCCAGCAGCTTATATGCAGACAAGGGGTCCTACAATGAGCAGTTCTTC.

The V gene is TRBV6-8, the J gene TRBJ1-2; unclear D gene. Germline CDR1 is MNHGY and CDR2 is SAAAGT. V lost 2 bases and J lost 0, with 7 bases in between. CDR3 size: 14 residues. The CDR3 spells CASSYRSSNYGYTF. As DNA, the CDR3 is TGTGCCAGCAGTTACCGCAGCTCTAACTATGGCTACACCTTC.

This clone has only a few counts. For the CDR3, the DNA is TGTGCCAGCAGCCTCGTCGGGGGAGGGATCGATAACACTGAAGCTTTCTTT. Translation gives CASSLVGGGIDNTEAFF. The rearrangement joins TRBV11-3 to TRBJ1-1; TRBD1 might be the D (5 bases). The germline V and J ends were trimmed by 5 bases and 2 bases, with 21 bases remaining between them. The CDR3 extends over 17 amino acids. Germline V gene data show CDR1 as SGHNT and CDR2 as YENEEA.

By frequency in the sample, this clone is large. The gene calls are TRBV6-8 and TRBJ2-1; D perhaps matches TRBD2 (5 bases). The V gene lost 6 bases and the J gene lost 4 bases, with 16 bases spanning the gap. This CDR3 comprises 15 residues. CDR1 MNHGY and CDR2 SAAAGT come from the germline V gene. The CDR3, as DNA: TGTGCCAGCAGCTCGACGGCTAGCCGTTACAATGAGCAGTTCTTC. Its translation is CASSSTASRYNEQFF.

This clone was observed a few times. The rearrangement links TRBV18 to TRBJ2-3, with a weak D call TRBD2 (6 bases). Per germline, CDR1 KGHSH and CDR2 LQKENI. V lost 0 bases and J 2 bases, leaving 9 bases between the germline ends. This CDR3 has 15 amino acids. The CDR3 reads CASSPPGGNTDTQYF. As DNA, the CDR3 is TGTGCCAGCTCACCACCCGGCGGGAACACAGATACGCAGTATTTT. The full variable domain, with the rest looked up from reference TRBV18 and TRBJ2-3, is NAGVMQNPRHLVRRRGQEARLRCSPMKGHSHVYWYRQLPEEGLKFMVYLQKENIIDESGMPKERFSAEFPKEGPSILRIQQVVRGDSAAYFCASSPPGGNTDTQYFGPGTRLTVL.

The chain carries TRBV28 and TRBJ1-4; D is unresolved. The CDR3 sequence is 16 residues long. Trimming left V 5 bases short and J 6 bases short, with 19 bases between. CDR1 is MDHEN, CDR2 SYDVKM, per germline. CDR3 protein: CASSPTPYRDYEKLFF. CDR3 nucleotides: TGTGCCAGCAGTCCTACACCATACCGGGATTATGAAAAACTGTTTTTT.

CDR3 amino acids: CASAGTSGPYNEQFF. As DNA, the CDR3 is TGTGCCAGCGCCGGGACTAGCGGACCTTACAATGAGCAGTTCTTC. The chain links TRBV12-5 to TRBJ2-1, with 11 bases aligning to TRBD2. Germline loops: CDR1 LGHNT, CDR2 FRNRAP. This CDR3 has 15 amino acids.

By sample fraction, this clone is large (0.1 to 1%). This chain links TRBV6-1 with TRBJ1-2; D is ambiguous. The germline gives CDR1 MNHNS, CDR2 SASEGT. This CDR3 contains 13 residues. Deletions cut 1 base from V and 6 bases from J, with 9 bases between. The CDR3 sequence: CASSEGHGDGYTF. CDR3 sequence (DNA): TGTGCCAGCAGTGAAGGTCACGGGGATGGCTACACCTTC.

The CDR3 DNA sequence: TGTGCCAGCACCCCCCCAAGGGGAAAAGCTTTCTTT. Translating it yields CASTPPRGKAFF. V is TRBV28 and J is TRBJ1-1; TRBD1 might be the D (5 bases). V lost 7 bases and J lost 9, with 15 bases in between. CDR1 and CDR2 (germline): MDHEN, SYDVKM. The CDR3 spans 12 residues.

V and J are TRBV15 and TRBJ2-3; D perhaps matches TRBD2 (5 bases). V was trimmed by 3 bases and J by 4 bases, leaving 11 bases between them. Per germline, CDR1 LNHNV and CDR2 YYDKDF (reference sequence). CDR3 size: 14 residues. The DNA of the CDR3 is TGTGCCACCAGCAGTTGGGGAGTGCCAGATACGCAGTATTTT. It translates to CATSSWGVPDTQYF. Full variable domain (rest looked up from reference TRBV15 and TRBJ2-3): DAMVIQNPRYQVTQFGKPVTLSCSQTLNHNVMYWYQQKSSQAPKLLFHYYDKDFNNEADTPDNFQSRRPNTSFCFLDIRSPGLGDTAMYLCATSSWGVPDTQYFGPGTRLTVL.

Sample share makes this clone large. The chain is built from TRBV11-3 and TRBJ2-7; 7 positions agree with TRBD2. The trim removed 8 bases at V and 3 bases at J, leaving 10 bases unmatched. This CDR3 is 14 amino acids long. Germline V gene data show CDR1 as SGHNT and CDR2 as YENEEA. CDR3 coding DNA: TGTGCCAGCGCCGCGGGACTAATTCTCTACGAGCAGTACTTC. Amino acid sequence: CASAAGLILYEQYF.

In its sample, this clone is large (0.1 to 1%). The chain carries TRBV6-8 and TRBJ1-1; D gene ambiguous. Germline assignment: CDR1 MNHGY and CDR2 SAAAGT. Trimming pared 8 bases from V and 1 base from J, leaving 14 bases between. This CDR3 has 14 residues. The DNA for the CDR3 is TGTGCCAGCGTTTTGGAACGGAAGAACACTGAAGCTTTCTTT. Translated, it gives CASVLERKNTEAFF.

By its share, this clone is hyperexpanded (1% or more). The chain uses TRBV19 and TRBJ2-1, with TRBD2 matching over 7 bases. The germline gives CDR1 LNHDA, CDR2 SQIVND (reference sequence). This CDR3 is built from 12 residues. J lost 8 bases, V lost 5 bases, and 3 bases had no gene match. In nucleotides, the CDR3 is TGTGCCAGTAGTGCTAGCGGCCATGAGCAGTTCTTC. It codes for CASSASGHEQFF.

This clone was seen more than once but under ten times. One end of the junction varies from germline; a read error may be responsible. X shows a residue whose base was not read or is ambiguous. The J gene is TRBJ2-3, the V gene TRBV11-3; maybe TRBD2 (6 bases). The CDR3 has 16 amino acids. Germline CDR1 is SGHNT and CDR2 is YENEEA. The CDR3 DNA reads as TGTGCCRGCAGCCGCTTCGGGAGACGAGCATCAGATACGCAGTATTTT. It translates to CAXSRFGRRASDTQYF.